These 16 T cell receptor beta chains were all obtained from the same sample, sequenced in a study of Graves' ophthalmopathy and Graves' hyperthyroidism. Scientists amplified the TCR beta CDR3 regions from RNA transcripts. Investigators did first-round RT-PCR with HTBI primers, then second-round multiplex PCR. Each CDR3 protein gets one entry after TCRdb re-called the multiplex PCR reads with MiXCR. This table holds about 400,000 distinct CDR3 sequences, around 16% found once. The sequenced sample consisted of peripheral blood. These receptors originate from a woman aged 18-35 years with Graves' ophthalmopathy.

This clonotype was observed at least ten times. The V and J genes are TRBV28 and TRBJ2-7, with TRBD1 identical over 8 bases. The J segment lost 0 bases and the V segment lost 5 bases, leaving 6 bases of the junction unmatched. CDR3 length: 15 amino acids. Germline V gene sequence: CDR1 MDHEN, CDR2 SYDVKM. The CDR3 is CASSPDRESSYEQYF. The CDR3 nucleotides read TGTGCCAGCAGTCCGGACAGGGAGAGCTCCTACGAGCAGTACTTC.

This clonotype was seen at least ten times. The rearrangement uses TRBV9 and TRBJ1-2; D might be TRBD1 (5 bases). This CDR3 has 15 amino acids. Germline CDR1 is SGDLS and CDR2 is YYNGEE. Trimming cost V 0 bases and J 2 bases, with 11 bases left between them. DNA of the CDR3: TGTGCCAGCAGCGTAGGACAGCTAGACAACTATGGCTACACCTTC. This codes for CASSVGQLDNYGYTF.

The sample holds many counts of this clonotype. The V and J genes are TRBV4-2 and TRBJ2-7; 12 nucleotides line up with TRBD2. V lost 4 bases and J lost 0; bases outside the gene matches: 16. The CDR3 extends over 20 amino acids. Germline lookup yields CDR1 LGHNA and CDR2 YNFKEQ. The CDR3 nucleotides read TGTGCCAGCAGCCCTCGAGGGATTGGACTAGCGGGATCAATCTCCTACGAGCAGTACTTC. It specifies CASSPRGIGLAGSISYEQYF.

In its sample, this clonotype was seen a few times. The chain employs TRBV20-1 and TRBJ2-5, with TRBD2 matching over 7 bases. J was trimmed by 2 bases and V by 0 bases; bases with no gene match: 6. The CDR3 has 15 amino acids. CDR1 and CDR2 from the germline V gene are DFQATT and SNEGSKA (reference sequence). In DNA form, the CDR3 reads TGCAGTGCTAGAGATCCCCTGGGACTACAAGAGACCCAGTACTTC. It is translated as CSARDPLGLQETQYF.

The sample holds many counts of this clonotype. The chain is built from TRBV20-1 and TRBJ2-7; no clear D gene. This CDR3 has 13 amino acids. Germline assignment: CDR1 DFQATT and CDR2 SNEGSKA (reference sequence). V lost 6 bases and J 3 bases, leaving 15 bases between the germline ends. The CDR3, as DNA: TGCAGTGCCAGACAAGCCAGCCTCTACGAGCAGTACTTC. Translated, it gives CSARQASLYEQYF.

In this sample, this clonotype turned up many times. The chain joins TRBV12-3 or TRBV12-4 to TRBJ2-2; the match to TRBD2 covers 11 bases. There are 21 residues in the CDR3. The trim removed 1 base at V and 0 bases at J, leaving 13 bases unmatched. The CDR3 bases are TGTGCCAGCAGTTTAGATAGACTAGCGGGGAGACTCGGGCCGAACACCGGGGAGCTGTTTTTT. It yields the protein CASSLDRLAGRLGPNTGELFF.

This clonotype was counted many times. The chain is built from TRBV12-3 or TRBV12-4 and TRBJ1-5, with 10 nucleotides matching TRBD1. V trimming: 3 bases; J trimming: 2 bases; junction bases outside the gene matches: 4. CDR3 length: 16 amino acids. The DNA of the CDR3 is TGTGCCAGCAGTTTGGGACAGGGGCGAGGCAATCAGCCCCAGCATTTT. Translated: CASSLGQGRGNQPQHF.

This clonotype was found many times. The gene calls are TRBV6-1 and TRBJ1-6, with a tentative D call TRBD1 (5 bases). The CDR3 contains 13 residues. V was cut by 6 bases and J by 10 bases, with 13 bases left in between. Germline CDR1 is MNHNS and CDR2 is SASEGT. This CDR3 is CASRRRQKSPLHF. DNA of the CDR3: TGTGCCAGCAGACGAAGACAGAAATCACCCCTCCACTTT.

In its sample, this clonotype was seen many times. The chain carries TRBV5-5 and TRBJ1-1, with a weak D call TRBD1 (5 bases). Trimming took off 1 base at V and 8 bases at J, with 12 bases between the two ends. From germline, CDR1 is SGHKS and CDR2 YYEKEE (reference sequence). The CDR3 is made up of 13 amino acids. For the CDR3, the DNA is TGTGCCAGCAGCTTGCTGGCAGGGTTGGAAGCTTTCTTT. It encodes CASSLLAGLEAFF.

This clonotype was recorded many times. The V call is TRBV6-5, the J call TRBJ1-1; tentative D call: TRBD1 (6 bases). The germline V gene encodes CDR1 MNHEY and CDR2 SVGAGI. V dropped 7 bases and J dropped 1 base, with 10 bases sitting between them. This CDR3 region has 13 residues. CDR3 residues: CASKEQGNTEAFF. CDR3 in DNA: TGTGCCAGCAAAGAACAGGGGAACACTGAAGCTTTCTTT.

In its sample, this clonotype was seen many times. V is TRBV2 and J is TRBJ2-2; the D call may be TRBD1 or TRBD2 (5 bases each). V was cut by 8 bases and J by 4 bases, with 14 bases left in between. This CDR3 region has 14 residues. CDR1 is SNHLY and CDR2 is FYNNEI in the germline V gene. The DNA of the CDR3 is TGTGCCAGCGGTCTCGGGGCCCTCACCGGGGAGCTGTTTTTT. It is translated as CASGLGALTGELFF. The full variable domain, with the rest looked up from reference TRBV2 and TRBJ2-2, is EPEVTQTPSHQVTQMGQEVILRCVPISNHLYFYWYRQILGQKVEFLVSFYNNEISEKSEIFDDQFSVERPDGSNFTLKIRSTKLEDSAMYFCASGLGALTGELFFGEGSRLTVL.

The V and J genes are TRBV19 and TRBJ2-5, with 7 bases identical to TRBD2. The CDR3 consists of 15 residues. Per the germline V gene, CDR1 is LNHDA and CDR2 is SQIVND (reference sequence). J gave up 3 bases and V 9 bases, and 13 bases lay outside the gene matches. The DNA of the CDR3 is TGTGCCAGCGGGGGGAGACGGGAGTCCGAAGAGACCCAGTACTTC. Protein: CASGGRRESEETQYF.

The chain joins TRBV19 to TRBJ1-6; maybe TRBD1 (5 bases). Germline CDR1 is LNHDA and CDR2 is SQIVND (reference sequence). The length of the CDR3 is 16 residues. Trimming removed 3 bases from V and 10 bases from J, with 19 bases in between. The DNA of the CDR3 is TGTGCCAGTAGTATTACCCGCGGGGGGTTCGGCTCACCCCTCCACTTT. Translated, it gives CASSITRGGFGSPLHF.

The CDR3 reads CASSRDGGDGYTF. In DNA, the CDR3 is TGTGCCAGCAGCCGGGACGGAGGTGATGGCTACACCTTC. The chain combines TRBV12-3 or TRBV12-4 with TRBJ1-2, with D possibly TRBD1 on 5 matching bases. The CDR3 totals 13 residues. V was clipped by 6 bases and J by 6 bases, with 14 bases between them.

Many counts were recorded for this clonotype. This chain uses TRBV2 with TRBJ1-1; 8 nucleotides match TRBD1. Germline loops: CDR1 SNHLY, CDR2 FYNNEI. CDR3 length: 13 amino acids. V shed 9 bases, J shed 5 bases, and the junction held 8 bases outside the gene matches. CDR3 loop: CARLGQGGTEAFF. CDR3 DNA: TGTGCCAGGCTAGGACAGGGCGGGACTGAAGCTTTCTTT.

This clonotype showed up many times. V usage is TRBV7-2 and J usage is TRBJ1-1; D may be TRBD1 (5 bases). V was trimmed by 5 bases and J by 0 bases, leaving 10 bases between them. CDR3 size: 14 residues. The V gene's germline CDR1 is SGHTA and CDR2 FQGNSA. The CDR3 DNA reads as TGTGCCAGCAGCGCCCCAGGGTTGAACACTGAAGCTTTCTTT. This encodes CASSAPGLNTEAFF. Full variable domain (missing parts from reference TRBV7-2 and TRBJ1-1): GAGVSQSPSNKVTEKGKDVELRCDPISGHTALYWYRQSLGQGLEFLIYFQGNSAPDKSGLPSDRFSAERTGGSVSTLTIQRTQQEDSAVYLCASSAPGLNTEAFFGQGTRLTVV.